This T cell receptor beta chain is from a study of blood T cell repertoires in COVID-19. Study overall: COVID-19 samples from acute and convalescent phases originated in the United States, Italy and Spain.

Trimming stripped 5 bases from V and 10 bases from J, with 18 bases between. The CDR3 extends over 14 amino acids. Germline CDR1 is SEHNR and CDR2 is FQNEAQ (reference sequence). Those enrolled, adults aged roughly 18 to 100 years, came from around 24 US areas. Participant reports of clinical history set cohort assignment. Assay used: immunoSEQ multiplex PCR; TCRdb lists only in-frame clones, some missing. This table has a few hundred thousand clones, around 80% appearing once. The chain uses TRBV7-9 and TRBJ2-1; the D gene is possibly TRBD2 (5 bases). Sequencing used PBMCs or T cells enriched from blood (not recorded which). This receptor was identified in a man aged 25 to 45 with acute COVID-19. DNA for the CDR3: TGTGCCAGCAGCCGGGGTGATCCGCAGGAAGAGCAGTTCTTC. It yields the protein CASSRGDPQEEQFF.